These 3 T cell receptor beta chains share one sample of origin, sequenced in a study of graft-versus-host responses after intestinal transplantation. Here immunoSEQ multiplex PCR was the method, and the copy in TCRdb shows in-frame clones only, minus some. The table shows about 83,000 clones, with around 90% occurring only once. No antigens are known for them. This sample comprised unstimulated CD4+ T cells sorted from spleen or lymph node cells, obtained before intestinal transplant. All receptors come from a human donor who received an intestinal transplant.

V usage is TRBV6-5 and J usage is TRBJ1-3, with 7 bases aligning to TRBD1. The CDR3 has 15 amino acids. Trimming removed 7 bases from V and 2 bases from J; junction bases left unmatched: 8. Germline CDR1 MNHEY, CDR2 SVGAGI. Here the CDR3 DNA reads TGTGCCAGCAAGAAACAGGGGAGGACTGGAAACACCATATATTTT. Translation: CASKKQGRTGNTIYF.

The V call is TRBV4-2, the J call TRBJ2-2, with 11 bases fitting TRBD2. The CDR3 runs to 17 residues. J gave up 1 base and V 3 bases, and 4 bases lay outside the gene matches. Looked up from germline, CDR1 is LGHNA and CDR2 is YNFKEQ. The CDR3: CASSQETSGGNTGELFF. The CDR3 DNA reads TGTGCCAGCAGCCAGGAAACTAGCGGGGGGAACACCGGGGAGCTGTTTTTT.

The V gene is TRBV18, the J gene TRBJ1-1; D might be TRBD1 (5 bases). The CDR3 length is 17 residues. CDR1 is KGHSH and CDR2 is LQKENI in the germline V gene. The ends were cut back, 1 base at V and 3 bases at J, with 18 bases in the middle. DNA of the CDR3: TGTGCCAGCTCACCACGAAGGACATCCCCTTCAGACACTGAAGCTTTCTTT. This codes for CASSPRRTSPSDTEAFF.